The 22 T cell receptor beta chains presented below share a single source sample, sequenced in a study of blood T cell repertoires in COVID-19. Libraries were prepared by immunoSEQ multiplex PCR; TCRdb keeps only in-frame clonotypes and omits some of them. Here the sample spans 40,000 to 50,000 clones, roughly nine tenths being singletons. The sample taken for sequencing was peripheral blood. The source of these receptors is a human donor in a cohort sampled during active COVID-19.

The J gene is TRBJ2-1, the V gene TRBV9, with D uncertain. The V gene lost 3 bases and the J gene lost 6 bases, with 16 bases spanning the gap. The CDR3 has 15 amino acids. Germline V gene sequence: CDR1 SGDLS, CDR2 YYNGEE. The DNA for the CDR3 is TGTGCCAGCAGCGGATCAATAGCCGCTTTCAATGAGCAGTTCTTC. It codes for CASSGSIAAFNEQFF.

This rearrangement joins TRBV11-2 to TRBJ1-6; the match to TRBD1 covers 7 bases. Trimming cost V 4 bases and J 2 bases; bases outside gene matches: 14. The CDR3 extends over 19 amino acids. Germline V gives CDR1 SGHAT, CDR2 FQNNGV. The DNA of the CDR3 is TGTGCCAGCAGCTCCAAACACAGGGGTGTTTTCACCTATAATTCACCCCTCCACTTT. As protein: CASSSKHRGVFTYNSPLHF.

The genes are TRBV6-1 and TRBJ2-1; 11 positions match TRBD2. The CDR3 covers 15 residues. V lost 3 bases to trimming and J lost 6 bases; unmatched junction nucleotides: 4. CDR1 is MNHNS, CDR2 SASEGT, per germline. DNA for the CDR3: TGTGCCAGCAGTGAGACTAGCGGGGCTGCCAATGAGCAGTTCTTC. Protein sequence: CASSETSGAANEQFF.

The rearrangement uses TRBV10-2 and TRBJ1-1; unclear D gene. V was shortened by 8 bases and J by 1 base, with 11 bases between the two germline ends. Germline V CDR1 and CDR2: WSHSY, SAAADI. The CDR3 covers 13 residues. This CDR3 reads CASGRRRNTEAFF. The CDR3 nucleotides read TGCGCCAGCGGGAGGCGCAGGAACACTGAAGCTTTCTTT.

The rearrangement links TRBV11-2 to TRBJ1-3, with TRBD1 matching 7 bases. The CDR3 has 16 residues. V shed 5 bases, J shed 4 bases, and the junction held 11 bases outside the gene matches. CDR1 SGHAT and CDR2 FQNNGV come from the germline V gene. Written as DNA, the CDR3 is TGTGCCAGCAGCCCCCGGGACAGCCGCGCCGGAAACACCATATATTTT. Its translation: CASSPRDSRAGNTIYF.

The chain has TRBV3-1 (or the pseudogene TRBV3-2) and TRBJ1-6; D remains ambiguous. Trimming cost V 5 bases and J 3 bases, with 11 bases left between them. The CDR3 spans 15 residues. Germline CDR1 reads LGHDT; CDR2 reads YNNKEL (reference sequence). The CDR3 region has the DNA TGTGCCAGCAGCGGTCTTATGAGCTATAATTCACCCCTCCACTTT. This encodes CASSGLMSYNSPLHF.

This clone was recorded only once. The CDR3 region is CASSTDSLDTQYF. The DNA for the CDR3 is TGTGCCAGCAGCACCGACAGCCTAGATACGCAGTATTTT. The chain carries TRBV5-4 and TRBJ2-3, with D possibly TRBD1 on 5 matching bases. From germline, CDR1 is SGHNT and CDR2 YYREEE (reference sequence). This CDR3 is built from 13 residues. The V gene lost 4 bases and the J gene lost 5 bases, with 11 bases spanning the gap.

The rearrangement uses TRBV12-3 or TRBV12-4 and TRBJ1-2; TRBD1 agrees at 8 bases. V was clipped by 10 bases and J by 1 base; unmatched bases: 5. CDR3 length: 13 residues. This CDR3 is CATRQGHNYGYTF. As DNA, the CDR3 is TGTGCCACCAGACAGGGGCATAACTATGGCTACACCTTC.

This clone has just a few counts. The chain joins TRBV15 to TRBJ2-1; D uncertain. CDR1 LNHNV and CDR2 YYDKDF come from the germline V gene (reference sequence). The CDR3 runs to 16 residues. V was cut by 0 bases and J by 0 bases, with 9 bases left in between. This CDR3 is CATSRDASSSYNEQFF. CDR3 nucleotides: TGTGCCACCAGCAGAGACGCGAGTAGCTCCTACAATGAGCAGTTCTTC.

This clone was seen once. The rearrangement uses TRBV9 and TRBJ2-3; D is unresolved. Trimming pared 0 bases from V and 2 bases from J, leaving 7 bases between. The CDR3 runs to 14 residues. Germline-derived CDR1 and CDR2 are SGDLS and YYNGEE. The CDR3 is CASSVGELTDTQYF. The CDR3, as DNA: TGTGCCAGCAGCGTAGGCGAACTCACAGATACGCAGTATTTT. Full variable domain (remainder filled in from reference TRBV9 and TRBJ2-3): DSGVTQTPKHLITATGQRVTLRCSPRSGDLSVYWYQQSLDQGLQFLIQYYNGEERAKGNILERFSAQQFPDLHSELNLSSLELGDSALYFCASSVGELTDTQYFGPGTRLTVL.

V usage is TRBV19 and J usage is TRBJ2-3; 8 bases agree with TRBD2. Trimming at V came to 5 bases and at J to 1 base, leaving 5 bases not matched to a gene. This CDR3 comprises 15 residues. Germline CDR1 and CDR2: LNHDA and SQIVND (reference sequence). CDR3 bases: TGTGCCAGTAGTCCCCCGGGGGGGGGCACAGATACGCAGTATTTT. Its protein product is CASSPPGGGTDTQYF.

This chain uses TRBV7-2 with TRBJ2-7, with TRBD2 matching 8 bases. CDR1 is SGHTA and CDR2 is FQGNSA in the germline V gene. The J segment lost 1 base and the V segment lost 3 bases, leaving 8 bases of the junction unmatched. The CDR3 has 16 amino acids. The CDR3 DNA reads TGTGCCAGCAGCTTGCTTTCCCGGGGGGGTTCCTACGAGCAGTACTTC. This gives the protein CASSLLSRGGSYEQYF.

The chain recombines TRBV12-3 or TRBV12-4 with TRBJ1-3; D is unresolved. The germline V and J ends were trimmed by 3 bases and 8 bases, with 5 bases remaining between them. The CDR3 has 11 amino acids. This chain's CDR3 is CASSFGDTIYF. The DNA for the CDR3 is TGTGCCAGCAGTTTCGGGGACACCATATATTTT.

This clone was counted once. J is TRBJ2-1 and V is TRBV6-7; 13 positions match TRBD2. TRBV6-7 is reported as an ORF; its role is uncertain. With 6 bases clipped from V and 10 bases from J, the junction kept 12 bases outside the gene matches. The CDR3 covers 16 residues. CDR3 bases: TGTGCCAGCAGACGGGGACTAGCGGGGCCTATGAGGGAGCAGTTCTTC. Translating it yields CASRRGLAGPMREQFF.

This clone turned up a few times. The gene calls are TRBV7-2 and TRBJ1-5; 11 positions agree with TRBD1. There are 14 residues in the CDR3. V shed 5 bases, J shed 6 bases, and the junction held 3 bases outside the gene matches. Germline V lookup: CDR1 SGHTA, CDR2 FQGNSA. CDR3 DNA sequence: TGTGCCAGCAGCCCAGGGACAGGGGGTCAGCCCCAGCATTTT. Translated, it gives CASSPGTGGQPQHF.

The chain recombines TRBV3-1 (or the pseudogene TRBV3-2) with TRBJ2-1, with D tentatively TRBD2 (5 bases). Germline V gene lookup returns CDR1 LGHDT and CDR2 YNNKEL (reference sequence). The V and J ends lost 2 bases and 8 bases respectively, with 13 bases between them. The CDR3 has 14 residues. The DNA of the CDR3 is TGTGCCAGCAGCCAAAGGCGGGTGGTCGATGAGCAGTTCTTC. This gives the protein CASSQRRVVDEQFF.

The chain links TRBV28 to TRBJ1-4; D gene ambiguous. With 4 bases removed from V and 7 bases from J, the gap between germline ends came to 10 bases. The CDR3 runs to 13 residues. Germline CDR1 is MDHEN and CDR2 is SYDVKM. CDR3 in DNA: TGTGCCAGCAGTTCCGGGTGGGTTGAAAAACTGTTTTTT. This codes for CASSSGWVEKLFF.

The CDR3 nucleotides are TGTGCCAGCAGACTCCGCGACAGGGAGAATTCACCCCTCCACTTT. Translated: CASRLRDRENSPLHF. The rearrangement uses TRBV2 and TRBJ1-6, with 7 nucleotides matching TRBD1. The CDR3 runs to 15 residues. V was pared by 6 bases and J by 7 bases, with 9 bases of the junction left unmatched. Germline lookup yields CDR1 SNHLY and CDR2 FYNNEI.

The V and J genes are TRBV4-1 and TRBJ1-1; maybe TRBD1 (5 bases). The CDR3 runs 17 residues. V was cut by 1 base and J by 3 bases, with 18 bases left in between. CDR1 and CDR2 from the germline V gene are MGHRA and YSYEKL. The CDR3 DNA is TGCGCCAGCAGCCAAGTCTTCCTTGTGCCCAGGGACACTGAAGCTTTCTTT. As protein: CASSQVFLVPRDTEAFF.

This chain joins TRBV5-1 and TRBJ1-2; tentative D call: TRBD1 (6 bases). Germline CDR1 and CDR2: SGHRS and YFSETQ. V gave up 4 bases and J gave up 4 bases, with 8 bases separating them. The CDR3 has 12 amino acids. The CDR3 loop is CASSLDSYGYTF. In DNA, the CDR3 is TGCGCCAGCAGCCTGGACAGCTATGGCTACACCTTC.

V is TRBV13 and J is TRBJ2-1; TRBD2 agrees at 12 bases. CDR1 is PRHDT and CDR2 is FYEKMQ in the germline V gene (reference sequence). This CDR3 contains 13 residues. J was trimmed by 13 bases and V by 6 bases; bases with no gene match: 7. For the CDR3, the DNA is TGTGCCAGCAGGGCTAGCGGGGGGGCCGGACAGTTCTTC. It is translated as CASRASGGAGQFF.

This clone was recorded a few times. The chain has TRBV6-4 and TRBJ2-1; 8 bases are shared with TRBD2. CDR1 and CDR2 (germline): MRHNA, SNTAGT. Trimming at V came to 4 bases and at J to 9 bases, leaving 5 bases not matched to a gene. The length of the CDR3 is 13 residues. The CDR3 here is CASSVWTSSEQFF. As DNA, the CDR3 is TGTGCCAGCAGTGTTTGGACTAGCAGTGAGCAGTTCTTC.